This is a list of T cell receptor beta chains from one sample in a study of shared clonotypes between healthy human individuals. Sequencing used immunoSEQ multiplex PCR; TCRdb keeps in-frame clones, though not all of them. The data hold around 2.5 million clones, with approximately 94% observed a single time. The sample consisted of naive CD4+ T cells from PBMCs. These receptors were collected from a man aged 18-30 years in good health. Some clones in this sample may be carry-over from other donors' samples. Both conserved end residues are part of each CDR3.

J | V | CDR3
TRBJ2-5 | TRBV5-1 | CASSLDVGKETQYF
TRBJ2-5 | TRBV5-4 | CASSTRTSRGTKTQYF
TRBJ1-5 | TRBV6-1 | CASRRQGGNQPQHF
TRBJ2-6 | TRBV28 | CATSMHEGVGVLTF
TRBJ2-3 | TRBV27 | CASRAGRAGTDTQYF
TRBJ2-1 | TRBV14 | CASSPWDSNEQFF
TRBJ1-5 | TRBV2 | CASNRIPDLGDQPQHF
TRBJ1-4 | TRBV5-5 | CASSLRGTGANEKLFF
TRBJ2-4 | TRBV6-6 | CASSLVKGGNIQYF
TRBJ1-4 | TRBV5-4 | CASSSPKSDGGEKLFF
TRBJ2-7 | TRBV19 | CASSYFAGGDEQYF
TRBJ2-3 | TRBV19 | CASSASGTRYTQYF
TRBJ1-5 | TRBV19 | CASNDRGFGAQPQHF
TRBJ2-3 | TRBV30 | CAWSAGSTDTQYF
TRBJ1-1 | TRBV10-3 | CAIREQKPGTEAFF
TRBJ2-2 | TRBV10-1 | CASSEHPTGELFF
TRBJ2-3 | TRBV28 | CASSLRQGVADTQYF
TRBJ1-4 | TRBV9 | CASSVTGNNEKLFF
TRBJ2-5 | TRBV4-1 | CASSQPTTPETQYF
TRBJ2-7 | TRBV19 | CASRSSDRDYEQYF
TRBJ2-7 | TRBV19 | CASSMQVEDEQYF
TRBJ2-5 | TRBV5-1 | CASSLVGTGQETQYF
TRBJ2-5 | TRBV5-1 | CASSWGVAETQYF
TRBJ2-1 | TRBV4-1 | CASSQDGLAYNEQFF
TRBJ2-7 | TRBV14 | CASSQGPAKGYEQYF
TRBJ1-1 | TRBV27 | CASRTSPREAFF